This TCR beta chain was found in a study of blood T cell repertoires in COVID-19. Overall study context: The cDNA or gDNA used as material had been derived from T cells, B-cell-depleted T cells, or PBMCs.

The CDR3 is 14 amino acids. Germline V gene data show CDR1 as SGHDT and CDR2 as YYEEEE. The V and J ends lost 4 bases and 2 bases respectively, with 12 bases between them. Data came from immunoSEQ multiplex PCR; TCRdb stores just in-frame clones and leaves some out. In the table there are a few hundred thousand clones, around 88% of which are singletons. The sequenced sample consisted of peripheral blood. V gene TRBV5-6 combines with J gene TRBJ1-1; no reliable D call. The clonotype was recovered from a man aged 25 to 40 with acute or convalescent COVID-19. The CDR3 loop reads CASSTQTFNTEAFF. The CDR3 DNA follows: TGTGCCAGCAGCACCCAGACATTCAACACTGAAGCTTTCTTT.